The rows below give T cell receptor beta chains drawn from one sample of a study of blood T cell repertoires in COVID-19. The assay was immunoSEQ multiplex PCR, and TCRdb's table has in-frame clones only and misses some. The data hold a few hundred thousand clones, with 87% observed a single time. Source material: PBMCs or T cells enriched from blood (not recorded which). The origin of the receptors is a woman aged 40 to 50 who had recovered from COVID-19. Each CDR3 is given without its conserved first and last residue.

cdr3_aa: ASSELETQY; v_call: TRBV2
cdr3_aa: ASSIRLAGAYEQY; v_call: TRBV19
cdr3_aa: ASSMSSTGSESGYT; v_call: TRBV7-9
cdr3_aa: ASSESGGAAYEQY; v_call: TRBV10-1
cdr3_aa: ATSRKREQQETQY; v_call: TRBV15
cdr3_aa: ASAGTANTEAF; v_call: TRBV2
cdr3_aa: ATQQGIGTEAF; v_call: TRBV10-3
cdr3_aa: ASSPGHSYEQY; v_call: TRBV3-1/TRBV3-2
cdr3_aa: ASSLDPSVYEQF; v_call: TRBV11-2
cdr3_aa: ASSPRGGHNYEQY; v_call: TRBV3-1/TRBV3-2
cdr3_aa: ASSLEGSVGGTEAF; v_call: TRBV7-2
cdr3_aa: ATSDSKGGTNEKLF; v_call: TRBV24-1
cdr3_aa: ASSVERGYNEQF; v_call: TRBV7-3
cdr3_aa: ASRAATNEKLF; v_call: TRBV28
cdr3_aa: SVPGPGTSGSEDTQY; v_call: TRBV29-1
cdr3_aa: ASSLVAGSYNEQF; v_call: TRBV11-3
cdr3_aa: ASSPSGTSQETQY; v_call: TRBV5-1
cdr3_aa: AWSLLRGRINEQY; v_call: TRBV30
cdr3_aa: ASSLAPGEREQF; v_call: TRBV7-9
cdr3_aa: ASSDYSGKQY; v_call: TRBV11-2